This T cell receptor (beta chain) was documented in a study of T cells in Graves' hyperthyroidism and ophthalmopathy. This clonotype occurred a few times. CDR1 and CDR2 (germline): SGHTA, FQGTGA. After removal of 5 bases from V and 2 bases from J, the junction contained 6 bases not matched to a gene. CDR3 length: 15 amino acids. Authors of the study amplified TCR beta CDR3 regions from RNA transcripts. Using the HTBI primer set, a first-round RT-PCR was run on the TCR CDR3. MiXCR was run by TCRdb on the multiplex PCR reads, yielding one entry per CDR3 protein. The table includes under 600,000 distinct CDR3 sequences, roughly 16% detected once.

The clonotype was recovered from a woman aged 35 to 49 with Graves' ophthalmopathy. This chain links TRBV7-3 with TRBJ2-3; 8 nucleotides match TRBD2. Sequencing was performed on blood. The CDR3 is CASSRRGDNTDTQYF. The CDR3 DNA follows: TGTGCCAGCAGCCGGCGGGGGGATAACACAGATACGCAGTATTTT.